The clone carrying this TCR beta chain was seen just once. Its antigen is currently unknown. The ends were cut back, 1 base at V and 10 bases at J, with 14 bases in the middle. This CDR3 is 12 amino acids long. CDR1 and CDR2 from the germline V gene are DFQATT and SNEGSKA (reference sequence). Authors' processing steps: Clinicopathological groups differed in CDR3, with these differences serving to build a distant-metastasis classifier for papillary thyroid cancer. With MiXCR, TCRdb reprocessed the PCR reads. V and J calls and clone size were set by TCRdb, not the authors. The table includes about 35,000 clones, about 31% detected once. This specimen belongs to a study of metastatic and nonmetastatic thyroid tumors. Study information: Malignant and benign thyroid patients had repertoires compared in peripheral blood and tumor or nodule tissue.

There were no patients who had received any treatment before thyroid surgery. General study results and limits: Across blood and tumor, TCR beta diversity in malignant thyroid tumors was reportedly significantly higher than in benign nodules.

The chain uses TRBV20-1 and TRBJ2-7; D assignment may be TRBD1 or TRBD2 (5 bases each). The TCR originated in a female donor with papillary thyroid cancer or a benign thyroid nodule (not recorded which). Some clones in this sample may be carry-over from other donors' samples. Sample: blood. This chain's CDR3 is CSARGGSRYQYF. CDR3 nucleotides: TGCAGTGCTAGAGGGGGGTCGAGGTATCAGTACTTC.